The clone carrying this T cell receptor beta chain was seen repeatedly, ten times or more. Its antigen is undetermined. The diagnoses drew upon clinical symptoms, serum thyroxine and TRAb, thyroid ultrasound and orbital computed tomography. The CDR3 length is 16 residues. V was shortened by 3 bases and J by 0 bases, with 13 bases between the two germline ends. From RNA transcripts, TCR beta CDR3 regions were amplified. Researchers ran a first-round RT-PCR on the TCR CDR3 using the HTBI primer set. Each CDR3 protein gets one entry after TCRdb re-called the multiplex PCR reads with MiXCR. The sample includes some 620,000 distinct CDR3 sequences, roughly 15% of them seen just once. The data are from a study of T cells in Graves' hyperthyroidism and ophthalmopathy. The overall study: Peripheral blood was taken when the disease was first diagnosed, before any treatment began.

General study results and limits: Model-based prediction identified ophthalmopathy a median approximately 6.2 months prior to its onset. Within blood appeared most thyroid clonotypes that had expanded above 0.001.

The sequenced sample consisted of blood. The chain couples TRBV12-3 or TRBV12-4 to TRBJ2-3, with unresolved D. This clonotype was sampled from a woman aged 30 to 39 with Graves' hyperthyroidism. CDR3 in DNA: TGTGCCAGCAGTTTTAGTGTCGGAACAAGCACAGATACGCAGTATTTT. It specifies CASSFSVGTSTDTQYF.